One sample yielded the 31 T cell receptor beta chains listed below, sequenced in a study of T cell repertoires in cytomegalovirus infection. TCRdb called the reads again in MiXCR, with one record for every CDR3 protein. Found here are 350,000 to 500,000 distinct CDR3 sequences, approximately 31% of them singletons; the top ten hold roughly 15%. Sequenced input: PBMCs. These receptors were obtained from a human donor in good health (CMV status not recorded). Some clones in this sample may be carry-over from other donors' samples.

This clonotype has more than one count but fewer than ten. The chain links TRBV5-6 to TRBJ1-2; possible D gene TRBD1, 5 bases. CDR3 length: 18 amino acids. Germline loops: CDR1 SGHDT, CDR2 YYEEEE. Trimming cost V 0 bases and J 0 bases, with 18 bases left between them. The CDR3 here is CASSLVDVYRTANYGYTF. CDR3 in DNA: TGTGCCAGCAGCTTGGTTGACGTGTACAGGACGGCTAACTATGGCTACACCTTC.

In its sample, this clonotype was seen many times. The CDR3 sequence is CASSLAGGPYEQYF. CDR3 bases: TGTGCCAGCAGCTTAGCCGGGGGGCCCTACGAGCAGTACTTC. The chain couples TRBV7-2 to TRBJ2-7, with D possibly being TRBD2 (7 bases). Germline CDR1 and CDR2: SGHTA and FQGNSA. Trimming pared 0 bases from V and 2 bases from J, leaving 8 bases between. The CDR3 contains 14 residues.

This clonotype was observed a few times. This rearrangement joins TRBV5-5 to TRBJ1-4, with 8 bases matching TRBD1. Germline V CDR1 and CDR2: SGHKS, YYEKEE (reference sequence). This CDR3 spans 15 amino acids. Trimming took 4 bases from V and 7 from J; bases not matched to a gene: 9. The CDR3 loop reads CASSALTGDREKLFF. The CDR3 DNA reads as TGTGCCAGCAGCGCCCTGACAGGGGATCGTGAAAAACTGTTTTTT.

The chain links TRBV10-2 to TRBJ1-2; unclear D gene. CDR1 and CDR2 (germline): WSHSY, SAAADI. This CDR3 has 14 amino acids. With 3 bases removed from V and 2 bases from J, the gap between germline ends came to 10 bases. The DNA of the CDR3 is TGCGCCAGCAGTGACAGGAACCTAAACTATGGCTACACCTTC. Translation: CASSDRNLNYGYTF.

The CDR3 nucleotides are TGTGCCAGCAGCTTAGGGACTAGCGGGCCGGGGGTGTCGCAGTATTTT. This encodes CASSLGTSGPGVSQYF. V usage is TRBV11-2 and J usage is TRBJ2-3; 11 bases map to TRBD2. This CDR3 is 16 amino acids long. J was trimmed by 10 bases and V by 1 base; bases with no gene match: 10. Looked up from germline, CDR1 is SGHAT and CDR2 is FQNNGV. The full variable domain, with the rest looked up from reference TRBV11-2 and TRBJ2-3, is EAGVAQSPRYKIIEKRQSVAFWCNPISGHATLYWYQQILGQGPKLLIQFQNNGVVDDSQLPKDRFSAERLKGVDSTLKIQPAKLEDSAVYLCASSLGTSGPGVSQYFGPGTRLTVL.

In this sample, this clonotype turned up many times. The chain uses TRBV28 and TRBJ2-1; 10 nucleotides agree with TRBD1. CDR1 is MDHEN, CDR2 SYDVKM, per germline. There are 15 residues in the CDR3. V lost 5 bases, J lost 4 bases, and 5 bases stayed unmatched. CDR3 protein: CASSPLGQGYNEQFF. As DNA, the CDR3 is TGTGCCAGCAGTCCACTGGGACAGGGGTACAATGAGCAGTTCTTC.

The chain joins TRBV5-3 to TRBJ1-4; D unclear. Being an ORF, TRBV5-3 has a function that is uncertain. Trimming stripped 8 bases from V and 8 bases from J, with 13 bases between. The CDR3 loop spans 12 amino acids. The DNA for the CDR3 is TGTGCCAGCTCCAAGTTGGGGGAAAAACTGTTTTTT. Protein: CASSKLGEKLFF.

This clonotype has a single count. V gene TRBV5-1 combines with J gene TRBJ2-1, with TRBD1 as a possible D gene (6 bases). CDR1 is SGHRS, CDR2 YFSETQ, per germline. The CDR3 length is 14 residues. Trimming cost V 0 bases and J 10 bases, with 14 bases left between them. The CDR3 DNA is TGCGCCAGCAGCTTGGAACAGGGTCGGAACGAGCAGTTCTTC. Protein sequence: CASSLEQGRNEQFF.

V gene TRBV19 combines with J gene TRBJ1-2, with 11 nucleotides matching TRBD1. Trimming cost V 0 bases and J 6 bases; bases outside gene matches: 12. There are 18 residues in the CDR3. Germline V gene sequence: CDR1 LNHDA, CDR2 SQIVND (reference sequence). This CDR3 is CASSIDLDWTGGGNGYTF. The CDR3 DNA reads TGTGCCAGTAGTATAGATCTCGACTGGACAGGGGGCGGGAATGGCTACACCTTC.

The V gene is TRBV4-1, the J gene TRBJ1-6; possible D gene TRBD1, 5 bases. The CDR3 contains 17 residues. Germline V gene data show CDR1 as MGHRA and CDR2 as YSYEKL. V lost 0 bases and J lost 0, with 9 bases in between. CDR3 in DNA: TGCGCCAGCAGCCAAGATTCAGGGAGCTCCTATAATTCACCCCTCCACTTT. It codes for CASSQDSGSSYNSPLHF.

Regarding this clonotype: With a much larger clone just one base away, this may be a read error. The V and J genes are TRBV19 and TRBJ1-1; D gene ambiguous. V was pared by 4 bases and J by 4 bases, with 13 bases between. This CDR3 region has 14 residues. Germline loops: CDR1 LNHDA, CDR2 SQIVND (reference sequence). Here the CDR3 reads CASSSPVLSTEAFF. The CDR3 nucleotides are TGTGCCAGTAGTAGTCCGGTGTTGAGCACTGAAGCTTTCTTT.

J is TRBJ2-5 and V is TRBV4-1; 7 bases match TRBD1. V trimming: 4 bases; J trimming: 3 bases; junction bases outside the gene matches: 8. Germline CDR1 MGHRA, CDR2 YSYEKL. The CDR3 runs 15 residues. The CDR3 DNA is TGCGCCAGCAGCCTTCAGGGGACAGAGGAAGAGACCCAGTACTTC. It is translated as CASSLQGTEEETQYF.

Points on this clonotype: Its ends do not fully match the called genes, so a read error is possible. This sequence joins TRBV6-1 and TRBJ2-7; TRBD1 or TRBD2 may be the D gene (5 bases each). The CDR3 runs to 13 residues. The germline V gene has CDR1 MNHNS and CDR2 SASEGT. In DNA, the CDR3 is TGTGCCAGCAGTGAAGCGAGGGGTTCCGAGCATTACTTC. This gives the protein CASSEARGSEHYF.

This clonotype appeared a few times. The rearrangement links TRBV12-3 or TRBV12-4 to TRBJ1-2, with unresolved D. The CDR3 contains 14 residues. V was trimmed by 5 bases and J by 4 bases, leaving 14 bases between them. The CDR3: CASSRTSGSYGYTF. CDR3 in DNA: TGTGCCAGCAGTCGGACCTCCGGCTCCTATGGCTACACCTTC.

At least ten counts were recorded for this clonotype. The rearrangement links TRBV5-1 to TRBJ1-1, with unresolved D. This CDR3 has 15 amino acids. Germline V lookup: CDR1 SGHRS, CDR2 YFSETQ. The V gene lost 0 bases and the J gene lost 0 bases, with 9 bases spanning the gap. The CDR3 loop reads CASSLERQMNTEAFF. CDR3 nucleotides: TGCGCCAGCAGCTTGGAGCGGCAGATGAACACTGAAGCTTTCTTT.

V and J are TRBV6-1 and TRBJ1-5, with no clear D. The V gene's germline CDR1 is MNHNS and CDR2 SASEGT. CDR3 length equals 12 residues. V lost 1 base, J lost 8 bases, and 6 bases lay in between. CDR3 nucleotide sequence: TGTGCCAGCAGTGAAGTTGTGGAGCCCCAGCATTTT. Protein product: CASSEVVEPQHF.

There are a few counts of this clonotype. This chain connects TRBV3-1 to TRBJ2-1; the match to TRBD2 covers 10 bases. Germline CDR1 LGHDT, CDR2 YNNKEL (reference sequence). V lost 4 bases, J lost 4 bases, and 10 bases stayed unmatched. The CDR3 has 17 residues. The CDR3 loop reads CASSPSGGPSVYNEQFF. CDR3 DNA: TGTGCCAGCAGCCCTAGCGGGGGCCCCTCCGTTTACAATGAGCAGTTCTTC.

This clonotype appeared a few times. The V gene is TRBV7-2, the J gene TRBJ1-1; D unclear. Trimming shortened V by 0 bases and J by 5 bases, and 10 bases separated the two germline ends. Germline-derived CDR1 and CDR2 are SGHTA and FQGNSA. This CDR3 is built from 14 residues. The CDR3 is CASSLARLRTEAFF. CDR3 nucleotides: TGTGCCAGCAGCTTAGCCCGGCTGCGAACTGAAGCTTTCTTT. Supplemented by reference TRBV7-2 and TRBJ1-1, the full variable domain reads GAGVSQSPSNKVTEKGKDVELRCDPISGHTALYWYRQSLGQGLEFLIYFQGNSAPDKSGLPSDRFSAERTGGSVSTLTIQRTQQEDSAVYLCASSLARLRTEAFFGQGTRLTVV.

The chain uses TRBV4-3 and TRBJ1-5, with D hard to call. CDR3 length equals 14 residues. Deletions cut 1 base from V and 6 bases from J, with 10 bases between. CDR1 is LGHNA and CDR2 is YSLEER in the germline V gene. The CDR3 reads CASSQASGRQPQHF. The CDR3 DNA reads as TGCGCCAGCAGCCAAGCTTCAGGCCGTCAGCCCCAGCATTTT.

The chain couples TRBV11-2 to TRBJ2-1; 7 bases align to TRBD2. Germline loops: CDR1 SGHAT, CDR2 FQNNGV. Trimming took 7 bases from V and 0 from J; bases not matched to a gene: 6. This CDR3 has 15 residues. The CDR3 here is CASMPGTNSYNEQFF. The CDR3 DNA reads TGTGCCAGCATGCCAGGGACTAACTCCTACAATGAGCAGTTCTTC. The full variable domain, rest sourced from reference TRBV11-2 and TRBJ2-1, is EAGVAQSPRYKIIEKRQSVAFWCNPISGHATLYWYQQILGQGPKLLIQFQNNGVVDDSQLPKDRFSAERLKGVDSTLKIQPAKLEDSAVYLCASMPGTNSYNEQFFGPGTRLTVL.

This clonotype was seen a few times. This chain connects TRBV7-2 to TRBJ2-2, with D possibly matching TRBD2 (6 bases). Deletions cut 4 bases from V and 5 bases from J, with 20 bases between. This CDR3 comprises 17 residues. CDR1 is SGHTA, CDR2 FQGNSA, per germline. CDR3 residues: CASSSQMGGAPTGELFF. As DNA, the CDR3 is TGTGCCAGCAGCTCCCAGATGGGCGGGGCCCCGACCGGGGAGCTGTTTTTT.

This clonotype showed up just a few times. J is TRBJ2-6 and V is TRBV12-3 or TRBV12-4; D not certain. The ends were cut back, 7 bases at V and 0 bases at J, with 10 bases in the middle. This CDR3 comprises 15 residues. Written as DNA, the CDR3 is TGTGCCAGCACCCCCCGTCACTCTGGGGCCAACGTCCTGACTTTC. Translation gives CASTPRHSGANVLTF.

The rearrangement joins TRBV12-3 or TRBV12-4 to TRBJ2-5, with D possibly matching TRBD1 (5 bases). The CDR3 totals 15 residues. Trimming took 6 bases from V and 3 from J, leaving 17 bases between them. The CDR3 loop is CASSTTSNRKETQYF. In DNA, the CDR3 is TGTGCCAGCAGCACTACCTCCAACAGGAAAGAGACCCAGTACTTC.

At least ten counts were recorded for this clonotype. The chain combines TRBV12-3 or TRBV12-4 with TRBJ1-5; perhaps TRBD1 as D (5 bases). Deletions cut 3 bases from V and 2 bases from J, with 11 bases between. The CDR3 totals 15 residues. DNA of the CDR3: TGTGCCAGCAGTTTCACGTTGACAGGCAATCAGCCCCAGCATTTT. This encodes CASSFTLTGNQPQHF.

This clonotype showed up many times. V is TRBV7-9 and J is TRBJ1-2; D is uncertain. V was trimmed by 4 bases and J by 4 bases, leaving 19 bases between them. CDR3 size: 16 residues. CDR1 SEHNR and CDR2 FQNEAQ come from the germline V gene (reference sequence). CDR3 residues: CASSYMIDGPAYGYTF. The CDR3 DNA sequence: TGTGCCAGCAGCTATATGATCGACGGCCCGGCCTATGGCTACACCTTC.

This clonotype was picked up many times. The chain uses TRBV7-2 and TRBJ1-4; a weak D match, TRBD1 (6 bases). CDR3 length equals 15 residues. Germline V gene lookup returns CDR1 SGHTA and CDR2 FQGNSA. Deletions cut 4 bases from V and 6 bases from J, with 15 bases between. The CDR3 reads CASSYTGPRDEKLFF. In DNA, the CDR3 is TGTGCCAGCAGCTATACAGGGCCCAGGGATGAAAAACTGTTTTTT.

V and J are TRBV5-1 and TRBJ2-2, with 15 bases matching TRBD2. CDR3 length equals 17 residues. CDR1 and CDR2 (germline): SGHRS, YFSETQ. J was trimmed by 7 bases and V by 4 bases; bases with no gene match: 8. CDR3 DNA sequence: TGCGCCAGCAGCGGGGGACTAGCGGGGGGCCATGACGGGGAGCTGTTTTTT. Amino acid sequence: CASSGGLAGGHDGELFF.

At least ten counts were recorded for this clonotype. This rearrangement joins TRBV12-3 or TRBV12-4 to TRBJ2-7; D tentatively reads TRBD1 or TRBD2 (5 bases each). The CDR3 sequence is 14 residues long. V was pared by 3 bases and J by 5 bases, with 14 bases between. CDR3 residues: CASSFSRGVDEQYF. The CDR3 region has the DNA TGTGCCAGCAGTTTTTCGAGGGGAGTGGACGAGCAGTACTTC.

This clonotype came up once. The chain couples TRBV19 to TRBJ1-6; D is uncertain. This CDR3 has 12 amino acids. Germline lookup yields CDR1 LNHDA and CDR2 SQIVND (reference sequence). Trimming took off 5 bases at V and 10 bases at J, with 9 bases between the two ends. The CDR3 region has the DNA TGTGCCAGTAGTCCCTCAGGATCACCCCTCCACTTT. Amino acid sequence: CASSPSGSPLHF.

This chain links TRBV6-8 with TRBJ2-3; 7 bases agree with TRBD1. CDR1 and CDR2 from the germline V gene are MNHGY and SAAAGT. This CDR3 contains 17 residues. V was clipped by 5 bases and J by 2 bases; unmatched bases: 13. Here the CDR3 DNA reads TGTGCCAGCAGTCTCCGACAGGGCGGATGGAACACAGATACGCAGTATTTT. Its translation is CASSLRQGGWNTDTQYF.

The V and J genes are TRBV9 and TRBJ1-2; TRBD1 might be the D (6 bases). The CDR3 consists of 17 residues. V lost 4 bases to trimming and J lost 3 bases, with 22 bases between them. Germline V lookup: CDR1 SGDLS, CDR2 YYNGEE. The CDR3: CASSPQWGAKGYYGYTF. DNA for the CDR3: TGTGCCAGCAGCCCCCAGTGGGGGGCCAAAGGGTACTATGGCTACACCTTC.